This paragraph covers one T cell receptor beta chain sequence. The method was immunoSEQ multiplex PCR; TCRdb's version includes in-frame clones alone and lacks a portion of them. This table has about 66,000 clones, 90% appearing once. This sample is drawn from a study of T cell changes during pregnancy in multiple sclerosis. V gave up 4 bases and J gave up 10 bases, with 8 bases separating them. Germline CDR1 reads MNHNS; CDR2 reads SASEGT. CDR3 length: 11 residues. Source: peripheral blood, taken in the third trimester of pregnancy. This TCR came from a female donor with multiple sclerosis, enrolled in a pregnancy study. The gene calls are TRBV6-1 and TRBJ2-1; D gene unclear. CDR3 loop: CASSAGPEQFF. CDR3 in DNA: TGTGCCAGCAGTGCCGGTCCCGAGCAGTTCTTC.